Detailed here is one TCR beta chain. This CDR3 is 13 amino acids long. V gave up 3 bases and J gave up 4 bases, with 9 bases separating them. Germline loops: CDR1 LGHNA, CDR2 YSLEER. A single record per CDR3 protein comes from TCRdb applying MiXCR to the reads. This sample carries about 360,000 distinct CDR3 sequences, about a sixth of them seen once, and the ten largest clones take around 10%. The sample is drawn from a study of T cell repertoires in cytomegalovirus infection. The rearrangement links TRBV4-3 to TRBJ2-5; possibly TRBD2 for D (5 bases). This receptor was obtained from a human donor in good health (CMV status not recorded). Some clones in this sample may be carry-over from other donors' samples. Sequenced sample: PBMCs. This CDR3 reads CASSQRRVETQYF. The CDR3 DNA follows: TGCGCCAGCAGCCAGAGGCGGGTAGAGACCCAGTACTTC.